The 18 T cell receptor beta chains reported below all come from one sample, sequenced in a study of blood T cell repertoires in COVID-19. Method: immunoSEQ multiplex PCR; TCRdb's copy keeps in-frame clones and lacks some. The sample has approximately 440,000 clones; roughly 87% are singletons. Source material: PBMCs or T cells enriched from blood (not recorded which). Every receptor here comes from a woman between 18 and 29 years old who had recovered from COVID-19.

This chain links TRBV11-2 with TRBJ2-3; tentatively, D is TRBD2 (7 bases). The CDR3 is made up of 16 amino acids. V dropped 3 bases and J dropped 2 bases, with 15 bases sitting between them. Germline CDR1 and CDR2: SGHAT and FQNNGV. The CDR3 loop reads CASSFGRGGLTDTQYF. The CDR3 DNA reads as TGTGCCAGCAGCTTTGGAAGGGGGGGACTCACAGATACGCAGTATTTT.

This clone was detected only once. The V call is TRBV19, the J call TRBJ2-2; 13 nucleotides align to TRBD2. Germline CDR1 reads LNHDA; CDR2 reads SQIVND (reference sequence). This CDR3 region has 19 residues. V shed 3 bases and J 0 bases; nucleotides not matched to a gene: 7. The CDR3 DNA reads TGTGCCAGTAGTATCCGCAAGGGACTAGCGGGGCCGAACACCGGGGAGCTGTTTTTT. Translation: CASSIRKGLAGPNTGELFF.

This rearrangement joins TRBV4-1 to TRBJ2-1; D may be TRBD2 (7 bases). The V end lost 3 bases, the J end lost 4 bases, and 16 bases lay between the germline ends. The CDR3 has 16 amino acids. From germline, CDR1 is MGHRA and CDR2 YSYEKL. CDR3 residues: CASSHLGGGAYNEQFF. In DNA form, the CDR3 reads TGCGCCAGCAGCCACCTGGGAGGGGGAGCTTACAATGAGCAGTTCTTC.

This clone was found a few times. This chain connects TRBV7-8 to TRBJ1-2; a weak D match, TRBD1 (6 bases). Germline values: CDR1 SGHVS, CDR2 FQNEAQ. Trimming cost V 4 bases and J 1 base, with 13 bases left between them. The CDR3 has 15 amino acids. CDR3 sequence (DNA): TGTGCCAGCAGCTCCCTCTGGGACAATAACTATGGCTACACCTTC. Encoded protein: CASSSLWDNNYGYTF.

The chain uses TRBV3-1 (or the pseudogene TRBV3-2) and TRBJ2-1; 7 bases are a match to TRBD1. The germline V gene has CDR1 LGHDT and CDR2 YNNKEL (reference sequence). The CDR3 runs to 12 residues. J was trimmed by 15 bases and V by 5 bases; bases with no gene match: 10. Here the CDR3 reads CASSWGRTGWFF. CDR3 coding DNA: TGTGCCAGCAGCTGGGGTAGGACAGGCTGGTTCTTC.

The V and J genes are TRBV28 and TRBJ1-1, with TRBD1 identical over 7 bases. The germline gives CDR1 MDHEN, CDR2 SYDVKM. CDR3 length: 13 amino acids. V trimming: 6 bases; J trimming: 8 bases; junction bases outside the gene matches: 9. CDR3 coding DNA: TGTGCCAGCAGAGGCGGGACAGCACTGGAAGCTTTCTTT. Its protein product is CASRGGTALEAFF.

The J gene is TRBJ2-7, the V gene TRBV5-4; the D gene is possibly TRBD1 (5 bases). There are 15 residues in the CDR3. V was cut by 0 bases and J by 0 bases, with 10 bases left in between. CDR1 is SGHNT and CDR2 is YYREEE in the germline V gene (reference sequence). DNA of the CDR3: TGTGCCAGCAGCTTGGGGGGCTATAGCTCCTACGAGCAGTACTTC. It is translated as CASSLGGYSSYEQYF. Variable domain in full (rest from reference TRBV5-4 and TRBJ2-7): ETGVTQSPTHLIKTRGQQVTLRCSSQSGHNTVSWYQQALGQGPQFIFQYYREEENGRGNFPPRFSGLQFPNYSSELNVNALELDDSALYLCASSLGGYSSYEQYFGPGTRLTVT.

The rearrangement uses TRBV21-1 and TRBJ1-5; TRBD1 reflects the table's D call only, with no check against the DNA. TRBV21-1 is designated a pseudogene. This CDR3 is built from 16 residues. CDR3 in DNA: TGTGCCAGCAGCAAAGTAGACAGATATAGCAATCAGCCCCAGCATTTT. Protein: CASSKVDRYSNQPQHF.

The V call is TRBV6-5, the J call TRBJ1-2, with 7 bases aligning to TRBD1. Looked up from germline, CDR1 is MNHEY and CDR2 is SVGAGI. This CDR3 is 14 amino acids long. Trimming removed 6 bases from V and 2 bases from J; junction bases left unmatched: 6. The CDR3 loop is CASSDRVGNYGYTF. CDR3 nucleotide sequence: TGTGCCAGCAGCGACAGGGTAGGCAACTATGGCTACACCTTC.

As DNA, the CDR3 is TGTGCCATCAGTGGGTCCACTAGCGGGGGCACAAATGAGCAGTTCTTC. Its protein is CAISGSTSGGTNEQFF. The chain uses TRBV10-3 and TRBJ2-1; the match to TRBD2 covers 11 bases. The CDR3 is 16 amino acids. V shed 4 bases, J shed 7 bases, and the junction held 9 bases outside the gene matches. From germline, CDR1 is ENHRY and CDR2 SYGVKD.

The chain employs TRBV19 and TRBJ1-1, with D perhaps matching TRBD1 (5 bases). Germline V gene lookup returns CDR1 LNHDA and CDR2 SQIVND (reference sequence). There are 14 residues in the CDR3. The ends were cut back, 9 bases at V and 1 base at J, with 15 bases in the middle. CDR3 loop: CASLQRQTNTEAFF. The CDR3 DNA reads TGTGCCAGCCTCCAACGACAGACGAACACTGAAGCTTTCTTT. Supplemented by reference TRBV19 and TRBJ1-1, the full variable domain reads DGGITQSPKYLFRKEGQNVTLSCEQNLNHDAMYWYRQDPGQGLRLIYYSQIVNDFQKGDIAEGYSVSREKKESFPLTVTSAQKNPTAFYLCASLQRQTNTEAFFGQGTRLTVV.

The V call is TRBV15, the J call TRBJ1-1; D unresolved. Germline assignment: CDR1 LNHNV and CDR2 YYDKDF (reference sequence). Trimming removed 3 bases at V and 0 bases at J, with 8 bases between. The CDR3 is made up of 14 amino acids. CDR3 sequence: CATSRDTVNTEAFF. In DNA, the CDR3 is TGTGCCACCAGCAGGGATACAGTGAACACTGAAGCTTTCTTT.

The gene calls are TRBV4-1 and TRBJ2-1; a possible D gene is TRBD2 (6 bases). This CDR3 spans 13 amino acids. Per the germline V gene, CDR1 is MGHRA and CDR2 is YSYEKL. The V gene lost 6 bases and the J gene lost 4 bases, with 10 bases spanning the gap. The DNA for the CDR3 is TGCGCCAGCAGTTGGGGGGTTTACAATGAGCAGTTCTTC. It encodes CASSWGVYNEQFF.

A single count supports this clone. The chain has TRBV5-4 and TRBJ1-4, with a weak D call TRBD1 (5 bases). Germline V gene lookup returns CDR1 SGHNT and CDR2 YYREEE (reference sequence). The CDR3 length is 15 residues. Trimming removed 4 bases at V and 6 bases at J, with 16 bases between. The CDR3 region is CASSLRGFEDEKLFF. CDR3 DNA: TGTGCCAGCAGCCTTCGGGGGTTTGAGGATGAAAAACTGTTTTTT.

In the case of this clone: A read error may produce the germline difference seen at one junction end. The chain is built from TRBV18 and TRBJ2-3; 12 bases fit TRBD2. The CDR3 contains 15 residues. Germline V gene sequence: CDR1 KGHSH, CDR2 LQKENI. DNA for the CDR3: TGTGCCAGCTCCCCACTAGCGGGGGGTGCAGATACGCAGTATTTT. Translating gives CASSPLAGGADTQYF. The full variable domain, with the rest looked up from reference TRBV18 and TRBJ2-3, is NAGVMQNPRHLVRRRGQEARLRCSPMKGHSHVYWYRQLPEEGLKFMVYLQKENIIDESGMPKERFSAEFPKEGPSILRIQQVVRGDSAAYFCASSPLAGGADTQYFGPGTRLTVL.

The chain links TRBV2 to TRBJ2-5, with TRBD1 identical over 7 bases. The CDR3 contains 13 residues. V was pared by 2 bases and J by 3 bases, with 0 bases of the junction left unmatched. Per the germline V gene, CDR1 is SNHLY and CDR2 is FYNNEI. Here the CDR3 reads CASSETGEETQYF. The DNA for the CDR3 is TGTGCCAGCAGTGAAACAGGGGAAGAGACCCAGTACTTC.

This chain links TRBV3-1 (or the pseudogene TRBV3-2) with TRBJ2-3; 8 nucleotides line up with TRBD2. With V trimmed by 3 bases and J by 4 bases, 6 bases remained unmatched. This CDR3 contains 15 residues. Germline V gene sequence: CDR1 LGHDT, CDR2 YNNKEL (reference sequence). Written as DNA, the CDR3 is TGTGCCAGCAGCCAGGAACTAGCGGCCCCAGATACGCAGTATTTT. Translation gives CASSQELAAPDTQYF.

The gene calls are TRBV27 and TRBJ1-2; the match to TRBD1 covers 8 bases. Germline V gene data show CDR1 as MNHEY and CDR2 as SMNVEV (reference sequence). The CDR3 sequence is 16 residues long. V lost 3 bases to trimming and J lost 8 bases; unmatched junction nucleotides: 14. CDR3 coding DNA: TGTGCCAGCAGTTTTAGCAGGGGGCGACGACTTGGCGGCTACACCTTC. Protein product: CASSFSRGRRLGGYTF.